Listed below are T cell receptor beta chains from one sample, sequenced in a study of T cell responses to AZD1222 COVID-19 vaccine. Clones were sequenced by immunoSEQ multiplex PCR, and TCRdb holds only the in-frame ones, with some missing. The data show tens of thousands of clones, 88% seen once. The specimen was peripheral blood, collected on day 0 of MenACWY control vaccination. The source is an adult in good health. Each CDR3 is given with its conserved first and last residue. D genes are given only for firm matches. Clone size is stated in some rows and not others, as once, few, many or a class when expanded.

clone_size: NA
v_call: TRBV2
j_call: TRBJ2-1
d_call: TRBD1
cdr3_nt: TGTGCCACAACCCAGACAGGGATAGCCTCTAATGAGCAGTTCTTC
cdr3_aa: CATTQTGIASNEQFF

clone_size: NA
v_call: TRBV9
j_call: TRBJ1-1
d_call: NA
cdr3_nt: TGTGCCAGCAGCGTACGGGCGGGCACTGAAGCTTTCTTT
cdr3_aa: CASSVRAGTEAFF

clone_size: NA
v_call: TRBV18
j_call: TRBJ1-3
d_call: NA
cdr3_nt: TGTGCCAGCTCAATCGGGTACGGGAATACTGGAAACACCATATATTTT
cdr3_aa: CASSIGYGNTGNTIYF

clone_size: NA
v_call: TRBV4-3
j_call: TRBJ2-7
d_call: NA
cdr3_nt: TGCGCCAGCAGCCAGGCCCGGGACCCAGGCCCCTACGAGCAGTACTTC
cdr3_aa: CASSQARDPGPYEQYF

clone_size: NA
v_call: TRBV20-1
j_call: TRBJ2-7
d_call: NA
cdr3_nt: TGCAGTGCTGCTACAGGTTACGAGCAGTACTTC
cdr3_aa: CSAATGYEQYF

clone_size: few
v_call: TRBV11-2
j_call: TRBJ1-2
d_call: NA
cdr3_nt: TGTGCCAGCAGCTTAGTGGGGGTCTCTGGCTACACCTTC
cdr3_aa: CASSLVGVSGYTF

clone_size: NA
v_call: TRBV4-3
j_call: TRBJ2-7
d_call: TRBD2
cdr3_nt: TGCGCCAGCAGCCAAGGAGTAGCGGGTCCTTCCTACGAGCAGTACTTC
cdr3_aa: CASSQGVAGPSYEQYF

clone_size: NA
v_call: TRBV7-2
j_call: TRBJ2-5
d_call: TRBD2
cdr3_nt: TGTGCCAGCAGCTCTCTAGCGGGCGGAGCCTCGGAGACCCAGTACTTC
cdr3_aa: CASSSLAGGASETQYF

clone_size: NA
v_call: TRBV6-5
j_call: TRBJ1-4
d_call: TRBD1
cdr3_nt: TGTGCCAGCAGTTGGGGCTGGACAGGGAGGGACGAAAAACTGTTTTTT
cdr3_aa: CASSWGWTGRDEKLFF

clone_size: once
v_call: TRBV2
j_call: TRBJ2-1
d_call: NA
cdr3_nt: TGTGCCAGCAGCGCGGACATCTACAATGAGCAGTTCTTC
cdr3_aa: CASSADIYNEQFF

clone_size: NA
v_call: TRBV5-4
j_call: TRBJ2-7
d_call: NA
cdr3_nt: TGTGCCAGCAGCGCAAGCTACGAGCAGTACTTC
cdr3_aa: CASSASYEQYF

clone_size: NA
v_call: TRBV30
j_call: TRBJ1-5
d_call: NA
cdr3_nt: TGTGCCTGGAGTCAGGGGATGGATCAGCCCCAGCATTTT
cdr3_aa: CAWSQGMDQPQHF

clone_size: NA
v_call: TRBV28
j_call: TRBJ2-3
d_call: TRBD1
cdr3_nt: TGTGCCAGCAGTTCAGGGGGACCTGGCACAGATACGCAGTATTTT
cdr3_aa: CASSSGGPGTDTQYF

clone_size: NA
v_call: TRBV7-3
j_call: TRBJ1-2
d_call: NA
cdr3_nt: TGTGCCAGCAGCTTAAGCGCAGGGCGCGATGGCTACACCTTC
cdr3_aa: CASSLSAGRDGYTF

clone_size: NA
v_call: TRBV19
j_call: TRBJ2-2
d_call: NA
cdr3_nt: TGTGCCAGTAGTCCGGGACCTAGGGCCGGGGAGCTGTTTTTT
cdr3_aa: CASSPGPRAGELFF

clone_size: NA
v_call: TRBV11-2
j_call: TRBJ1-1
d_call: NA
cdr3_nt: TGTGCCAGCAGCTACGCGGGGGGGGACACTGAAGCTTTCTTT
cdr3_aa: CASSYAGGDTEAFF

clone_size: NA
v_call: TRBV30
j_call: TRBJ2-7
d_call: TRBD2
cdr3_nt: TGTGCCTGGAGTGGATTTCCGGGACTAGCTAGTTACGAGCAGTACTTC
cdr3_aa: CAWSGFPGLASYEQYF

clone_size: once
v_call: TRBV7-2
j_call: TRBJ1-5
d_call: NA
cdr3_nt: TGTGCCAGCAGCTCGCCGGGGGTCGAGGTTAGACCCCAGCATTTT
cdr3_aa: CASSSPGVEVRPQHF

clone_size: NA
v_call: TRBV27
j_call: TRBJ1-2
d_call: NA
cdr3_nt: TGTGCCAGCAGTTTAGAACGAGCGACCCTTCCTACTCATGGCTACACCTTC
cdr3_aa: CASSLERATLPTHGYTF

clone_size: once
v_call: TRBV30
j_call: TRBJ1-4
d_call: NA
cdr3_nt: TGTGCCTGGAGTGTATCACACGAAAAACTGTTTTTT
cdr3_aa: CAWSVSHEKLFF

clone_size: once
v_call: TRBV28
j_call: TRBJ1-2
d_call: TRBD1
cdr3_nt: TGTGCCAGCAATTCGGGACAGGGAATTTTTGACTATGGCTACACCTTC
cdr3_aa: CASNSGQGIFDYGYTF

clone_size: NA
v_call: TRBV7-2
j_call: TRBJ1-4
d_call: NA
cdr3_nt: TGTGCCAGCAGCTCTACCCCGAAGGAGAAACTGTTTTTT
cdr3_aa: CASSSTPKEKLFF

clone_size: NA
v_call: TRBV3-1/TRBV3-2
j_call: TRBJ2-3
d_call: TRBD1
cdr3_nt: TGTGCCAGCAGCCAACAGGGGGCGGACACAGATACGCAGTATTTT
cdr3_aa: CASSQQGADTDTQYF

clone_size: NA
v_call: TRBV9
j_call: TRBJ2-1
d_call: TRBD2
cdr3_nt: TGTGCCAGCAGCGTAGGGTCGGCTAGCGGGAGTTGGTGGGAAAACGAGCAGTTCTTC
cdr3_aa: CASSVGSASGSWWENEQFF

clone_size: NA
v_call: TRBV6-5
j_call: TRBJ2-2
d_call: TRBD2
cdr3_nt: TGTGCCAGCAGTTACGGGGCGGGAGGAGGGGAGCTGTTTTTT
cdr3_aa: CASSYGAGGGELFF

clone_size: NA
v_call: TRBV15
j_call: TRBJ2-2
d_call: NA
cdr3_nt: TGTGCCACCAGCATCAACGGGGGCACCGGGGAGCTGTTTTTT
cdr3_aa: CATSINGGTGELFF

clone_size: NA
v_call: TRBV7-9
j_call: TRBJ2-7
d_call: NA
cdr3_nt: TGTGCCAGCAGCTTATTTGGAAGCGATGAGCACGGAGACGGCGAGCAGTACTTC
cdr3_aa: CASSLFGSDEHGDGEQYF

clone_size: NA
v_call: TRBV4-1
j_call: TRBJ2-7
d_call: NA
cdr3_nt: TGCGCCAGCAGCCAAGATCCGGGGGCTCGGTACGAGCAGTACTTC
cdr3_aa: CASSQDPGARYEQYF

clone_size: NA
v_call: TRBV11-3
j_call: TRBJ2-3
d_call: NA
cdr3_nt: TGTGCCAGGACAGGACTCACAGATACGCAGTATTTT
cdr3_aa: CARTGLTDTQYF

clone_size: once
v_call: TRBV4-3
j_call: TRBJ1-5
d_call: NA
cdr3_nt: TGCGCCAGCAGCCTGCAGGGGCCTGGGGACAATCAGCCCCAGCATTTT
cdr3_aa: CASSLQGPGDNQPQHF

clone_size: NA
v_call: TRBV7-8
j_call: TRBJ2-7
d_call: TRBD2
cdr3_nt: TGTGCCAGCAGCTTAGGGGCTAGCGGGAACCCCTACGAGCAGTACTTC
cdr3_aa: CASSLGASGNPYEQYF

clone_size: NA
v_call: TRBV30
j_call: TRBJ1-4
d_call: NA
cdr3_nt: TGTGCCTTGGACAGTAATGAAAAACTGTTTTTT
cdr3_aa: CALDSNEKLFF

clone_size: NA
v_call: TRBV6-2/TRBV6-3
j_call: TRBJ2-2
d_call: NA
cdr3_nt: TGTGCCAGCAGCCAAAGGGCCGGGGAGCTGTTTTTT
cdr3_aa: CASSQRAGELFF

clone_size: once
v_call: TRBV19
j_call: TRBJ2-3
d_call: NA
cdr3_nt: TGTGCCAGTAGTATGAGTCCCGGCGACGAGGGGACGCAGTATTTT
cdr3_aa: CASSMSPGDEGTQYF

clone_size: NA
v_call: TRBV7-2
j_call: TRBJ1-6
d_call: NA
cdr3_nt: TGTGCCAGCAGCTTACAGGGAGCCGAAAATTCACCCCTCCACTTT
cdr3_aa: CASSLQGAENSPLHF

clone_size: NA
v_call: TRBV11-2
j_call: TRBJ2-7
d_call: NA
cdr3_nt: TGTGCCAGCAGCTACAGCACCTACGAGCAGTACTTC
cdr3_aa: CASSYSTYEQYF

clone_size: NA
v_call: TRBV2
j_call: TRBJ1-5
d_call: TRBD1
cdr3_nt: TGTGCCAGCGGGGACAGGGGAAGCAATCAGCCCCAGCATTTT
cdr3_aa: CASGDRGSNQPQHF

clone_size: once
v_call: TRBV10-3
j_call: TRBJ2-1
d_call: TRBD1
cdr3_nt: TGTGCCATTCTGGGACAGGTGGGCAATGAGCAGTTCTTC
cdr3_aa: CAILGQVGNEQFF

clone_size: NA
v_call: TRBV7-2
j_call: TRBJ2-4
d_call: NA
cdr3_nt: TGTGCCAGCAGTTCAACCCTGGGGACTTTAGTCATTCAGTACTTC
cdr3_aa: CASSSTLGTLVIQYF

clone_size: NA
v_call: TRBV6-5
j_call: TRBJ1-3
d_call: NA
cdr3_nt: TGTGCCAGCATGCGAGGGTTTAGCTCTGGAAACACCATATATTTT
cdr3_aa: CASMRGFSSGNTIYF

clone_size: NA
v_call: TRBV7-9
j_call: TRBJ2-7
d_call: TRBD1
cdr3_nt: TGTGCCAGCAGGCCAGGACAGGGGGCCTACGAGCAGTACTTC
cdr3_aa: CASRPGQGAYEQYF

clone_size: NA
v_call: TRBV5-4
j_call: TRBJ2-4
d_call: TRBD2
cdr3_nt: TGTGCCAGCAGCCCGCGGGAGGGGGCCAAAAACATTCAGTACTTC
cdr3_aa: CASSPREGAKNIQYF

clone_size: NA
v_call: TRBV19
j_call: TRBJ1-5
d_call: TRBD1
cdr3_nt: TGTGCCAGTAGTATAGATCAGGGGGGGCCCGCGCCCCAGCATTTT
cdr3_aa: CASSIDQGGPAPQHF

clone_size: once
v_call: TRBV25-1
j_call: TRBJ2-3
d_call: TRBD2
cdr3_nt: TGTGCCAGCAGTGTCGGACTAGCGGGGTTCACAGATACGCAGTATTTT
cdr3_aa: CASSVGLAGFTDTQYF

clone_size: NA
v_call: TRBV2
j_call: TRBJ2-6
d_call: NA
cdr3_nt: TGTGCCAGCTCAGGATGGGTCGCTGGGGCCAACGTCCTGACTTTC
cdr3_aa: CASSGWVAGANVLTF

clone_size: few
v_call: TRBV5-8
j_call: TRBJ1-2
d_call: NA
cdr3_nt: TGTGCCAGCAGCGCGACAGCGCTTTATGGCTACACCTTC
cdr3_aa: CASSATALYGYTF

clone_size: once
v_call: TRBV9
j_call: TRBJ1-1
d_call: NA
cdr3_nt: TGTGCCAGCAGCGTAGGGATCGCCCTGAACACTGAAGCTTTCTTT
cdr3_aa: CASSVGIALNTEAFF

clone_size: NA
v_call: TRBV19
j_call: TRBJ1-2
d_call: NA
cdr3_nt: TGTGCCAGTAGTATAGATCGGACATCAAACTATGGCTACACCTTC
cdr3_aa: CASSIDRTSNYGYTF

clone_size: NA
v_call: TRBV28
j_call: TRBJ1-5
d_call: TRBD1
cdr3_nt: TGTGCCAGCAGTTTTCAGGGGGTTGGCAATCAGCCCCAGCATTTT
cdr3_aa: CASSFQGVGNQPQHF

clone_size: few
v_call: TRBV2
j_call: TRBJ1-5
d_call: NA
cdr3_nt: TGTGCCAGCAGGACCGGGACAAATAGCAATCAGCCCCAGCATTTT
cdr3_aa: CASRTGTNSNQPQHF